Below, 26 T cell receptor beta chains from the same sample are listed, as sequenced in a study of response to subunit inactivated influenza vaccine. TCRdb independently ran MiXCR on the RT-PCR reads; one entry per CDR3 protein. Here the sample spans 300,000 to 350,000 distinct CDR3 sequences, approximately 20% being singletons. The sequencing used PBMCs from blood, collected approximately 22 months after vaccination. The source of these receptors is a man aged 50-75 years who received an inactivated influenza vaccine.

The chain employs TRBV28 and TRBJ2-2; tentatively, D is TRBD2 (5 bases). The V end lost 2 bases, the J end lost 0 bases, and 10 bases lay between the germline ends. The CDR3 sequence is 16 residues long. The germline V gene has CDR1 MDHEN and CDR2 SYDVKM. The CDR3: CASSLISGTNTGELFF. Here the CDR3 DNA reads TGTGCCAGCAGTTTAATATCGGGAACGAACACCGGGGAGCTGTTTTTT.

This clonotype turned up a few times. This sequence joins TRBV10-1 and TRBJ1-1; D is uncertain. This CDR3 is 13 amino acids long. The germline V and J ends were trimmed by 2 bases and 1 base, with 5 bases remaining between them. Germline CDR1 and CDR2: WNHNN and SYGVQD (reference sequence). For the CDR3, the DNA is TGCGCCAGCAGTGAGACCCAGAACACTGAAGCTTTCTTT. Translated, it gives CASSETQNTEAFF.

This chain joins TRBV18 and TRBJ1-4, with a weak D call TRBD1 (5 bases). CDR3 size: 15 residues. CDR1 KGHSH and CDR2 LQKENI come from the germline V gene. With 2 bases removed from V and 8 bases from J, the gap between germline ends came to 15 bases. The CDR3 loop reads CASSPFEGRKEKLFF. The CDR3 DNA is TGTGCCAGCTCACCATTCGAGGGGCGGAAGGAAAAACTGTTTTTT. The complete variable domain, with remaining parts taken from reference TRBV18 and TRBJ1-4, reads NAGVMQNPRHLVRRRGQEARLRCSPMKGHSHVYWYRQLPEEGLKFMVYLQKENIIDESGMPKERFSAEFPKEGPSILRIQQVVRGDSAAYFCASSPFEGRKEKLFFGSGTQLSVL.

The gene calls are TRBV5-1 and TRBJ1-1; a possible D gene is TRBD1 (5 bases). This CDR3 has 14 amino acids. V shed 4 bases and J shed 0 bases, with 10 bases lying between them. The germline CDR1 and CDR2 sequences are SGHRS and YFSETQ. The CDR3 DNA reads as TGCGCCAGCAGCCCATGGGGGATGAACACTGAAGCTTTCTTT. Protein: CASSPWGMNTEAFF.

There are a few counts of this clonotype. This chain links TRBV24-1 with TRBJ1-5; no definite D call. Germline V CDR1 and CDR2: KGHDR, SFDVKD. V was pared by 4 bases and J by 7 bases, with 13 bases between. CDR3 length: 14 residues. Written as DNA, the CDR3 is TGTGCCACCAGTGACGTTGCCGCCGTACAGCCCCAGCATTTT. Translating gives CATSDVAAVQPQHF.

This clonotype turned up a few times. The chain carries TRBV12-3 or TRBV12-4 and TRBJ1-1; D may be TRBD1 (6 bases). The CDR3 is made up of 14 amino acids. V lost 7 bases to trimming and J lost 0 bases, with 12 bases between them. The CDR3 coding sequence is TGTGCCAGCACCGTGACAGGTATGAACACTGAAGCTTTCTTT. This sequence encodes CASTVTGMNTEAFF.

The CDR3 sequence: CASSEYPLNQPQHF. CDR3 sequence (DNA): TGTGCCAGCAGTGAATATCCCCTAAATCAGCCCCAGCATTTT. The J gene is TRBJ1-5, the V gene TRBV6-1, with D unclear. V lost 2 bases and J lost 4, with 9 bases in between. This CDR3 contains 14 residues. Germline V gene lookup returns CDR1 MNHNS and CDR2 SASEGT.

The chain employs TRBV3-1 and TRBJ2-1; D remains unclear. The V gene lost 1 base and the J gene lost 10 bases, with 8 bases spanning the gap. This CDR3 region has 12 residues. In germline, CDR1 is LGHDT, CDR2 YNNKEL (reference sequence). CDR3 amino acids: CASSQGPREQFF. The CDR3 nucleotides are TGTGCCAGCAGCCAAGGACCTAGAGAGCAGTTCTTC.

V is TRBV7-3 and J is TRBJ1-1, with D possibly TRBD1 on 5 matching bases. The germline V and J ends were trimmed by 2 bases and 5 bases, with 12 bases remaining between them. Germline loops: CDR1 SGHTA, CDR2 FQGTGA. CDR3 length equals 14 residues. Here the CDR3 reads CASSLSPGLTEAFF. CDR3 DNA: TGTGCCAGCAGCTTATCTCCAGGGTTGACTGAAGCTTTCTTT.

In its sample, this clonotype was seen a few times. The CDR3 region is CASSSPRVTEAFF. DNA of the CDR3: TGTGCCAGCAGTTCTCCCCGGGTGACTGAAGCTTTCTTT. V usage is TRBV12-3 or TRBV12-4 and J usage is TRBJ1-1; no clear D gene. The CDR3 extends over 13 amino acids. V was trimmed by 4 bases and J by 5 bases, leaving 11 bases between them.

The rearrangement joins TRBV12-3 or TRBV12-4 to TRBJ1-2; D may be TRBD1 (5 bases). Deletions cut 5 bases from V and 3 bases from J, with 25 bases between. The CDR3 runs to 18 residues. CDR3 coding DNA: TGTGCCAGCAGTACACGCGGGACCGTTTTGGCGGGGCACTATGGCTACACCTTC. Amino acid sequence: CASSTRGTVLAGHYGYTF.

The chain couples TRBV20-1 to TRBJ1-1; D remains unclear. The germline V and J ends were trimmed by 0 bases and 7 bases, with 12 bases remaining between them. There are 13 residues in the CDR3. Germline assignment: CDR1 DFQATT and CDR2 SNEGSKA (reference sequence). This CDR3 reads CSARDGTSYEAFF. In nucleotides, the CDR3 is TGCAGTGCTAGAGATGGTACCAGCTATGAAGCTTTCTTT.

A few counts support this clonotype. This rearrangement joins TRBV18 to TRBJ2-7; no clear D gene. CDR3 length: 13 residues. Trimming shortened V by 1 base and J by 3 bases, and 7 bases separated the two germline ends. Germline values: CDR1 KGHSH, CDR2 LQKENI. The CDR3 region is CASSPRTNYEQYF. The CDR3, as DNA: TGTGCCAGCTCACCACGTACAAACTACGAGCAGTACTTC. The full variable domain, its missing parts supplied by reference TRBV18 and TRBJ2-7, is NAGVMQNPRHLVRRRGQEARLRCSPMKGHSHVYWYRQLPEEGLKFMVYLQKENIIDESGMPKERFSAEFPKEGPSILRIQQVVRGDSAAYFCASSPRTNYEQYFGPGTRLTVT.

This clonotype came up a few times. The chain combines TRBV10-3 with TRBJ1-4, with a tentative D call TRBD1 (5 bases). CDR3 length equals 14 residues. The germline CDR1 and CDR2 sequences are ENHRY and SYGVKD. Trimming cost V 4 bases and J 6 bases, with 12 bases left between them. The CDR3 reads CAISARDGDEKLFF. Written as DNA, the CDR3 is TGTGCCATCAGTGCCCGGGACGGGGATGAAAAACTGTTTTTT.

The chain has TRBV11-2 and TRBJ1-4, with D perhaps TRBD1 (6 bases). Trimming left V 5 bases short and J 2 bases short, with 21 bases between. CDR1 is SGHAT, CDR2 FQNNGV, per germline. This CDR3 contains 18 residues. The CDR3 coding sequence is TGTGCCAGCAGCCCCGTACTGGGGGCGAGGACGACTAATGAAAAACTGTTTTTT. It is translated as CASSPVLGARTTNEKLFF.

This clonotype was counted only a few times. The V call is TRBV12-3 or TRBV12-4, the J call TRBJ2-3; the match to TRBD2 covers 9 bases. CDR3 size: 16 residues. V was pared by 3 bases and J by 0 bases, with 4 bases of the junction left unmatched. Here the CDR3 DNA reads TGTGCCAGCAGTTTCTGGCTAGCGGGGAGCACAGATACGCAGTATTTT. Its translation: CASSFWLAGSTDTQYF.

This clonotype was picked up a small number of times. The chain carries TRBV6-1 and TRBJ1-5; TRBD1 agrees at 9 bases. The CDR3 contains 18 residues. J lost 11 bases, V lost 6 bases, and 23 bases had no gene match. CDR1 MNHNS and CDR2 SASEGT come from the germline V gene. The CDR3 is CASSAPSTRDREMRTQHF. In DNA form, the CDR3 reads TGTGCCAGCAGCGCTCCCTCAACACGGGACAGGGAGATGAGGACCCAGCATTTT.

This clonotype was seen more than once but under ten times. The chain joins TRBV15 to TRBJ1-5, with D maybe TRBD1 (6 bases). V shed 4 bases and J shed 0 bases, with 7 bases lying between them. Looked up from germline, CDR1 is LNHNV and CDR2 is YYDKDF (reference sequence). CDR3 length: 14 amino acids. The CDR3: CATSKQGSNQPQHF. In DNA form, the CDR3 reads TGTGCCACCAGCAAACAGGGTAGCAATCAGCCCCAGCATTTT.

This clonotype was counted between two and nine times. The gene calls are TRBV7-8 and TRBJ1-1; D not resolved. Germline CDR1 and CDR2: SGHVS and FQNEAQ. This CDR3 comprises 12 residues. With 4 bases removed from V and 3 bases from J, the gap between germline ends came to 6 bases. CDR3 in DNA: TGTGCCAGCAGCTCGAGCCACACTGAAGCTTTCTTT. This encodes CASSSSHTEAFF.

V is TRBV7-2 and J is TRBJ1-6, with D perhaps TRBD1 (5 bases). V was trimmed by 0 bases and J by 9 bases, leaving 9 bases between them. CDR3 length equals 14 residues. Per germline, CDR1 SGHTA and CDR2 FQGNSA. The CDR3 protein is CASSLARQGSPLHF. The DNA for the CDR3 is TGTGCCAGCAGCTTAGCGCGTCAGGGTTCACCCCTCCACTTT. Variable domain in full (rest from reference TRBV7-2 and TRBJ1-6): GAGVSQSPSNKVTEKGKDVELRCDPISGHTALYWYRQSLGQGLEFLIYFQGNSAPDKSGLPSDRFSAERTGGSVSTLTIQRTQQEDSAVYLCASSLARQGSPLHFGNGTRLTVT.

This clonotype was seen a handful of times. V usage is TRBV20-1 and J usage is TRBJ1-5; TRBD1 might be the D (6 bases). The CDR3 is made up of 15 amino acids. The ends were cut back, 2 bases at V and 6 bases at J, with 17 bases in the middle. Looked up from germline, CDR1 is DFQATT and CDR2 is SNEGSKA (reference sequence). The CDR3 is CSARQTGLLGQPQHF. The CDR3 DNA reads TGCAGTGCTAGACAAACAGGGTTGCTGGGTCAGCCCCAGCATTTT.

The chain uses TRBV3-1 and TRBJ2-1, with 11 bases that match TRBD2. The CDR3 runs 15 residues. V trimming: 5 bases; J trimming: 7 bases; junction bases outside the gene matches: 7. CDR1 LGHDT and CDR2 YNNKEL come from the germline V gene (reference sequence). The CDR3 sequence: CASSLGTSGRNEQFF. For the CDR3, the DNA is TGTGCCAGCAGCTTGGGGACTAGCGGACGGAATGAGCAGTTCTTC.

The chain has TRBV27 and TRBJ2-5; unclear D gene. The CDR3 runs 15 residues. Trimming removed 5 bases at V and 2 bases at J, with 15 bases between. From germline, CDR1 is MNHEY and CDR2 SMNVEV (reference sequence). CDR3 sequence: CASSRVWAEQETQYF. CDR3 bases: TGTGCCAGCAGTAGAGTTTGGGCAGAACAAGAGACCCAGTACTTC.

This clonotype turned up a few times. DNA of the CDR3: TGTGCCAGCCGGACTCGGGAGGGCAATCAGCCCCAGCATTTT. Translated, it gives CASRTREGNQPQHF. The chain has TRBV2 and TRBJ1-5; D remains ambiguous. The CDR3 is 14 amino acids. Germline V gene data show CDR1 as SNHLY and CDR2 as FYNNEI. Between the trimmed V and J ends, which lost 8 bases and 2 bases, there was a span of 13 bases.

There are a few counts of this clonotype. The chain recombines TRBV2 with TRBJ1-2; D is unresolved. V was clipped by 1 base and J by 6 bases, with 3 bases between them. Germline values: CDR1 SNHLY, CDR2 FYNNEI. This CDR3 region has 11 residues. The CDR3 is CASSEVHGYTF. CDR3 nucleotides: TGTGCCAGCAGTGAAGTTCATGGCTACACCTTC.

The chain has TRBV7-6 and TRBJ1-1; D gene uncertain. V dropped 0 bases and J dropped 0 bases, with 8 bases sitting between them. CDR1 SGHVS and CDR2 FNYEAQ come from the germline V gene. There are 15 residues in the CDR3. The CDR3 spells CASSLARHLNTEAFF. CDR3 in DNA: TGTGCCAGCAGCTTAGCGAGGCATCTGAACACTGAAGCTTTCTTT.